These 13 T cell receptor beta chains came from one sample sequenced in a study of cytomegalovirus exposure and HLA in healthy donors. Primers: 60 Vbeta forward and 13 Jbeta reverse. Only in-frame clones appear in the TCRdb table, and some are missing; sequencing was by immunoSEQ multiplex PCR. This sample yields under 150,000 clones, of which 65% to 85% are seen a single time; over 2% belongs to the top ten. The sequenced material came from PBMCs. The receptors stem from a man in his fifties in good health and CMV-seronegative.

Only one count was recorded for this clone. The gene calls are TRBV11-3 and TRBJ2-3, with 10 bases fitting TRBD2. Unmatched junction bases numbered 5, after V lost 4 bases and J lost 4 bases. From germline, CDR1 is SGHNT and CDR2 YENEEA. The CDR3 loop spans 15 amino acids. In DNA form, the CDR3 reads TGTGCCAGCAGCTCTAGCGGGAGTCTGCCAGATACGCAGTATTTT. It codes for CASSSSGSLPDTQYF.

The genes are TRBV7-3 and TRBJ2-5, with TRBD2 matching 9 bases. Trimming removed 1 base from V and 3 bases from J; junction bases left unmatched: 12. The CDR3 is 18 amino acids. The V gene's germline CDR1 is SGHTA and CDR2 FQGTGA. CDR3 nucleotides: TGTGCCAGCAGCTTAAGAGCGGGAGGATGGGGGGAAAAAGAGACCCAGTACTTC. It is translated as CASSLRAGGWGEKETQYF.

The chain links TRBV9 to TRBJ1-6; D perhaps matches TRBD1 (6 bases). The CDR3 contains 14 residues. Trimming took 6 bases from V and 6 from J, leaving 13 bases between them. The V gene's germline CDR1 is SGDLS and CDR2 YYNGEE. Here the CDR3 reads CASTGGAGNSPLHF. CDR3 nucleotide sequence: TGTGCCAGCACTGGGGGCGCCGGTAATTCACCCCTCCACTTT.

The chain is built from TRBV9 and TRBJ2-1; weak D call: TRBD2 (6 bases). CDR1 is SGDLS and CDR2 is YYNGEE in the germline V gene. CDR3 length: 12 residues. CDR3 protein: CASRGVYNEQFF. Written as DNA, the CDR3 is TGTGCTAGTCGCGGGGTGTACAATGAGCAGTTCTTC.

The chain employs TRBV6-5 and TRBJ1-1; 7 bases fit TRBD1. Germline loops: CDR1 MNHEY, CDR2 SVGAGI. V was pared by 5 bases and J by 6 bases, with 12 bases of the junction left unmatched. The CDR3 has 15 residues. The CDR3 nucleotides read TGTGCCAGCAGTCCCCGGGACAGCTTGTTGTCTGAAGCTTTCTTT. Protein sequence: CASSPRDSLLSEAFF.

This clone was seen only a few times. V is TRBV7-3 and J is TRBJ2-3, with a possible D match to TRBD1 (5 bases). Trimming took 5 bases from V and 2 from J, leaving 14 bases between them. Germline values: CDR1 SGHTA, CDR2 FQGTGA. This CDR3 has 15 amino acids. The CDR3 sequence: CASSPGGANTDTQYF. The DNA for the CDR3 is TGTGCCAGCAGCCCCGGTGGGGCCAACACAGATACGCAGTATTTT.

The CDR3 protein is CASSAAGSYTGELFF. The CDR3, as DNA: TGTGCCAGTAGTGCCGCGGGTTCCTACACCGGGGAGCTGTTTTTT. V usage is TRBV19 and J usage is TRBJ2-2, with a possible D match to TRBD2 (5 bases). The V end lost 5 bases, the J end lost 3 bases, and 13 bases lay between the germline ends. Germline V CDR1 and CDR2: LNHDA, SQIVND (reference sequence). The CDR3 covers 15 residues.

CDR3 DNA: TGTGCCACCAGCAGAGAGGGCCCGGACAGGAACACCGGGGAGCTGTTTTTT. Translation: CATSREGPDRNTGELFF. V usage is TRBV15 and J usage is TRBJ2-2; D possibly corresponds to TRBD1 (6 bases). The CDR3 spans 17 residues. CDR1 and CDR2 from the germline V gene are LNHNV and YYDKDF (reference sequence). Trimming stripped 0 bases from V and 1 base from J, with 12 bases between.

V gene TRBV6-6 combines with J gene TRBJ1-1, with 9 bases matching TRBD1. V lost 7 bases to trimming and J lost 4 bases; unmatched junction nucleotides: 10. The germline V gene encodes CDR1 MNHNY and CDR2 SVGAGI (reference sequence). The CDR3 has 15 residues. The CDR3 reads CASTPNSDRGTEAFF. In DNA form, the CDR3 reads TGTGCCAGCACTCCAAACTCGGACAGGGGCACTGAAGCTTTCTTT.

Here the CDR3 DNA reads TGTGCCAGTAGCTCAGGGGCGGTGGGAGAGACCCAGTACTTC. The encoded protein is CASSSGAVGETQYF. This chain connects TRBV19 to TRBJ2-5; D possibly corresponds to TRBD1 (6 bases). The CDR3 spans 14 residues. V lost 6 bases and J 4 bases, leaving 15 bases between the germline ends. Germline V gene data show CDR1 as LNHDA and CDR2 as SQIVND (reference sequence). The full variable domain, completed using reference TRBV19 and TRBJ2-5, is DGGITQSPKYLFRKEGQNVTLSCEQNLNHDAMYWYRQDPGQGLRLIYYSQIVNDFQKGDIAEGYSVSREKKESFPLTVTSAQKNPTAFYLCASSSGAVGETQYFGPGTRLLVL.

J is TRBJ2-7 and V is TRBV5-1; TRBD2 might be the D (6 bases). This CDR3 is 14 amino acids long. Germline V gene sequence: CDR1 SGHRS, CDR2 YFSETQ. V gave up 0 bases and J gave up 7 bases, with 14 bases separating them. The CDR3, as DNA: TGCGCCAGCAGCTTGGTCCGCCCCAGCGGGGAGCAGTACTTC. Amino acid sequence: CASSLVRPSGEQYF.

The chain employs TRBV5-4 and TRBJ2-7; 13 nucleotides agree with TRBD2. V shed 0 bases, J shed 3 bases, and the junction held 0 bases outside the gene matches. This CDR3 has 15 amino acids. Looked up from germline, CDR1 is SGHNT and CDR2 is YYREEE (reference sequence). The CDR3: CASSLGTSGGYEQYF. The CDR3 bases are TGTGCCAGCAGCTTGGGGACTAGCGGGGGCTACGAGCAGTACTTC.

This chain uses TRBV27 with TRBJ1-5, with 7 positions matching TRBD1. Unmatched junction bases numbered 5, after V lost 0 bases and J lost 3 bases. CDR3 size: 16 residues. Germline CDR1 is MNHEY and CDR2 is SMNVEV (reference sequence). The CDR3: CASSLSMTGFNQPQHF. CDR3 DNA sequence: TGTGCCAGCAGTTTATCCATGACAGGGTTCAATCAGCCCCAGCATTTT.